This T cell receptor beta chain was recorded in a study of cytomegalovirus exposure and HLA in healthy donors (dated by TCRdb to 2016 to 2017). The study in broad terms: In an earlier analysis of 450 to 750 of the donors, 276 Gb of sequence data and 90 million to 120 million unique TCR beta sequences from about 180 million T cells were reported. The study was designed to test whether signatures of past pathogen exposure could be identified by cataloging public T cell receptors. In addition to the first cohort of 666 subjects, a separate validation cohort of under 150 different subjects was used. The later analysis used no new phenotypic data to find candidate immune exposures, relying instead on TCR beta sequences and their occurrence across donors. Class I and class II HLA loci were covered by the typing at four-digit resolution. Among the roughly 400 genotyped donors, approximately 77% belonged to the genetic ancestry cluster associated with self-reported Caucasian donors. On average, around 200,000 unique TCR beta nucleotide sequences were sequenced per donor among 398 genotyped donors of the cohort, with about 17% of those sequences being non-productive. Donor age, sex, ethnicity and CMV serostatus were collected together with the repertoire data. An early release that covered several hundred HLA-typed donors contained approximately 290 gigabases of sequencing data and about 84 million unique TCR sequences. Every repertoire in the discovery cohort had been generated on one and the same sequencing platform. In an earlier analysis of 587 of the donors, high-throughput TCR beta sequencing was used to judge whether each TCR beta V gene segment behaved as functional or pseudogenic. The T cell repertoires of 666 subjects were profiled by immunosequencing and related to cytomegalovirus serostatus. A later genetic analysis took genome-wide SNP genotypes for about 65% of the 666 donors and used that subset as a discovery cohort. Typing coverage differed by locus: A, B, C, DRB1 and DQB1 were typed in roughly 629-640 donors, DQA1 in roughly 510, DPA1 in 606, and DPB1 in approximately 450. High-throughput TCR immunosequencing, statistical association of individual TCRs with disease status, and machine learning were combined to predict cytomegalovirus infection status. A later analysis re-examined previously published TCR beta repertoires from roughly 720 donors and added high-resolution HLA genotyping to investigate patterns of TCR occurrence. A handful of DR-DQ haplotypes were treated as single units for association and clustering because of strong linkage in the cohort. Broader findings and caveats from the paper: In a later genetic analysis, fewer N-insertions in productive TCRs were reported among donors in an Asian-associated ancestry cluster than the approximately 710-donor mean. In a later analysis, most CMV-associated TCR beta chains were found to appear HLA-restricted, with HLA associations seemingly driven largely by CMV exposure. A further reported finding was that TCR beta sequences accurately predicted the HLA-A and HLA-B alleles for most subjects in the first cohort. According to a later analysis, TCR association rates differed among HLA loci, with DRB1 alleles showing the most associated TCRs and HLA-C alleles showing the fewest. Cytomegalovirus status was reported to be diagnosed by the classifier with high specificity and sensitivity in both the original and validation cohorts. Compared with equally common non-associated chains, HLA-associated TCR beta chains in a later analysis were more clonally expanded and had lower generation probabilities. According to the authors, the approach could potentially be generalized to other disease states and immunological phenotypes. A few of the identified cytomegalovirus-associated TCR beta chains were confirmed in vitro to be specific for cytomegalovirus antigens. Because the 87-base-pair reads could not distinguish some IMGT-functional V segments, including TRBV6-2 and TRBV6-3, those segments were excluded. The earlier analysis of about 600 of the donors excluded approximately 15 rarely observed V segments, including chromosome 9 orphons, because counts were too low. In the study, approximately 160 TCR beta chains were listed as associated with cytomegalovirus. For the cohort, immune exposure information was limited to CMV serostatus. While some public TCRs were present in many individuals, most TCR sequences turned up only very rarely across donors. Linkage disequilibrium might explain the correlated functional status among segregating V segments, but an unknown experimental factor could not be excluded. HLA typing was unavailable for some donors at each locus, so association tests used only the typed subset. The sequencing pipeline was judged likely to have produced a cluster of highly shared sequence variants as a technical artifact. At a false discovery rate of 0.05, a later analysis linked 15,000 to 20,000 TCR beta sequences to specific HLA alleles. According to a later analysis, parvovirus B19, influenza, CMV and Epstein-Barr virus appeared linked to several top co-occurrence clusters. The presence/absence analyses assumed that sequencing depth was roughly uniform across donors, and that assumption may not be true. In a later genetic analysis, a missense DCLRE1C variant was associated with V-gene and J-gene trimming of TCR beta chains, and the association was replicated in an independent cohort. In an earlier analysis of fewer than 750 of the donors, most TCR beta V segments were observed in productive rearrangements about 90% or about 30% of the time, broadly matching IMGT annotations. Strong co-occurrence of HLA alleles, especially DR and DQ, made assigning TCR associations to individual alleles difficult. This cohort had only TCR beta chains sequenced, and the lack of alpha or paired-chain data limited which features could be detected.

The cohort was made up of 500 to 850 healthy bone marrow donors. Cohort members were all nominally healthy when sampled, although unrecorded immune exposures were likely present. The donor tested CMV seropositive, placing the donor among the roughly 300 seropositive members of the cohort. A peripheral blood sample was collected from each donor, and TCR beta sequencing was performed on peripheral blood mononuclear cells. Genomic DNA was extracted from the blood cell samples with the Qiagen DNeasy Blood Extraction Kit. CDR1 and CDR2 are drawn from the germline V gene (reference sequence): LNHDA, SQIVND. V is shortened by 5 bases, J by 2 bases, and the region joining them spans 9 bases. Its CDR3 holds 13 amino acids, cysteine through phenylalanine. Only the CDR3 DNA stays, 39 bases, in frame from base 1. Library method: the immunoSEQ multiplex PCR assay. A mixture of 60 forward primers for TCR Vbeta segments and 13 reverse primers for TCR Jbeta segments was used in the multiplex PCR. A multiplex PCR assay on genomic DNA amplified the CDR3 region of rearranged TCR beta genes. Amplified TCR beta libraries were sequenced as 87-base-pair reads on the Illumina HiSeq System. In the paper's pipeline: In a later analysis, some 80 million unique TCR beta chains were counted across the 500 to 700 repertoires, and approximately 11 million of these chains were shared by at least two donors. To remove PCR and sequencing errors, raw reads were error-corrected and collapsed into unique sequences using a nearest-neighbor algorithm that merged closely related sequences. Alignment of CDR3 sequences to IMGT reference sequences was used to assign V, D and J gene segments. Each retained sequence needed at least a six-nucleotide match to both a V gene segment and a J gene segment. A rearrangement counted as productive if the CDR3 had no stop codons and remained in frame with V and J, and every other rearrangement counted as non-productive. Following IMGT convention, CDR3 was defined as the stretch from the second conserved V-encoded cysteine to the conserved J-encoded phenylalanine. In an earlier analysis of more than 550 of the donors, sequences lacking an unambiguous match to a single V gene segment were excluded. In an earlier analysis of several hundred of the donors, V segments were called functional above 56.7% productive rearrangements and were called segregating when the between-donor standard deviation exceeded 5%. A statistical classification framework was developed to diagnose cytomegalovirus status using the catalog of TCR beta chain sequences. V and J gene assignment, in a later analysis, came from comparing TCR nucleotide sequences with IMGT/GENE-DB human TR gene sequences. Using the TCRdist pipeline, a later analysis assigned CDR3 sequences along with most-parsimonious VDJ recombination scenarios. In a later analysis, every TCR beta chain was defined by the combination of its CDR3 amino acid sequence and its V-gene family, and reads without a unique V-gene family were dropped. To address suspected cross-contamination and a sequencing artifact, a later analysis removed 592 highly shared, low-generation-probability nucleotide sequences. In a later analysis, a clonal expansion index for each public chain was calculated from normalized within-repertoire ranks of inferred template counts. A later analysis computed generation probabilities with a VDJ recombination model fitted to out-of-frame rearrangements, and checked the results against IGoR. Hypergeometric tests were used in a later analysis to score TCR-TCR, TCR-HLA and TCR-CMV co-occurrence, with a repertoire-size bias correction applied to the TCR pairs. To estimate false discovery rates, a later analysis permuted the HLA or CMV assignments 20 times. In a later analysis, co-occurring TCRs were grouped with DBSCAN, and TCRdist sequence similarity was added when clustering was performed within HLA-allele-positive subsets. For co-occurrence clustering, repertoires with fewer than 30,000 or more than 120,000 public chains were excluded, along with five repertoires with anomalous nucleotide sharing. What TCRdb holds here is the immuneACCESS table cut down to in-frame rearrangements. Part of the clones is not present; checked against another copy, under half of the missing clones reflect an unresolved V gene, and the others are unexplained. The DNA was the basis for D and trimming; V, J and clone size are from that table. The sample records over 95,000 clones, around 77% of which are singletons. Around 5.8% of the sample rests with the top ten.

Worth noting for this clone: No cognate antigen has been identified for it. It has no much larger one-base neighbor in the sample; base qualities were not kept.

The chain is assembled from TRBV19 and TRBJ2-5; the D gene cannot be named for sure. The receptor was derived from a woman in her twenties or thirties in good health and CMV-seropositive. Input material: PBMCs. CDR3 sequence: CASSPELQETQYF. The sequenced DNA: TGTGCCAGTAGTCCTGAGTTGCAAGAGACCCAGTACTTC.